These 27 T cell receptor beta chains originate from one sample sequenced in a study of shared clonotypes between healthy human individuals. Assay used: immunoSEQ multiplex PCR; TCRdb lists only in-frame clones, some missing. Among about 1.1 million clones listed, approximately 80% were seen once. Sequencing was performed on memory CD4+ T cells from PBMCs. Subset indicated: CD45RA-negative fraction. The receptors come from a man between 18 and 29 years old in good health. Some clones in this sample may be carry-over from other donors' samples.

The chain has TRBV27 and TRBJ1-2, with D tentatively TRBD1 (5 bases). This CDR3 has 13 amino acids. CDR1 is MNHEY and CDR2 is SMNVEV in the germline V gene (reference sequence). Trimming cost V 8 bases and J 4 bases, with 14 bases left between them. CDR3 nucleotide sequence: TGTGCCAGCGGGGCTAGGGCGTTCTATGGCTACACCTTC. Its protein is CASGARAFYGYTF.

This clone appeared once. The rearrangement links TRBV5-1 to TRBJ2-5, with D perhaps TRBD1 (6 bases). The CDR3 extends over 15 amino acids. The germline gives CDR1 SGHRS, CDR2 YFSETQ. The V and J ends lost 1 base and 1 base respectively, with 11 bases between them. The DNA of the CDR3 is TGCGCCAGCAGCTTGTGGGGGCGGACCCAAGAGACCCAGTACTTC. Amino acids: CASSLWGRTQETQYF.

The rearrangement joins TRBV11-3 to TRBJ2-3; D remains unclear. The CDR3 length is 14 residues. The germline V and J ends were trimmed by 1 base and 4 bases, with 9 bases remaining between them. Germline V CDR1 and CDR2: SGHNT, YENEEA. Here the CDR3 reads CASSLGDRADTQYF. Written as DNA, the CDR3 is TGTGCCAGCAGCTTAGGGGATAGGGCAGATACGCAGTATTTT.

The V and J genes are TRBV11-3 and TRBJ2-7; D is unresolved. V gave up 5 bases and J gave up 3 bases, with 11 bases separating them. Germline V lookup: CDR1 SGHNT, CDR2 YENEEA. The CDR3 contains 13 residues. For the CDR3, the DNA is TGTGCCAGCAGCCAATTCAAGAACTACGAGCAGTACTTC. This sequence encodes CASSQFKNYEQYF.

The chain combines TRBV27 with TRBJ2-2; no reliable D call. CDR3 length equals 12 residues. Germline V gene sequence: CDR1 MNHEY, CDR2 SMNVEV (reference sequence). The ends were cut back, 7 bases at V and 2 bases at J, with 5 bases in the middle. The CDR3 region is CASKRNTGELFF. The CDR3 nucleotides read TGTGCCAGCAAGCGAAACACCGGGGAGCTGTTTTTT.

Worth noting for this clone: The sample contains more than one DNA sequence encoding this CDR3. The rearrangement uses TRBV5-1 and TRBJ2-3; weak D call: TRBD2 (6 bases). V lost 4 bases, J lost 0 bases, and 9 bases lay in between. In germline, CDR1 is SGHRS, CDR2 YFSETQ. The CDR3 is 14 amino acids. The CDR3 region is CASSPGGSTDTQYF. Written as DNA, the CDR3 is TGCGCCAGCAGCCCCGGGGGTAGCACAGATACGCAGTATTTT.

CDR3 nucleotides: TGTGCCTGGAGTGTCACGAGGACTGAAGCTTTCTTT. Protein sequence: CAWSVTRTEAFF. The chain has TRBV30 and TRBJ1-1; D ambiguous. The CDR3 has 12 amino acids. CDR1 and CDR2 (germline): GTSNPN, SVGIG (reference sequence). The V and J ends lost 0 bases and 5 bases respectively, with 7 bases between them.

The chain couples TRBV9 to TRBJ2-1; 8 nucleotides line up with TRBD2. Losses at the gene ends were 2 bases for V and 4 bases for J; bases not matched to a gene: 5. Per germline, CDR1 SGDLS and CDR2 YYNGEE. CDR3 size: 15 residues. The CDR3: CASSVLAGGYNEQFF. The DNA for the CDR3 is TGTGCCAGCAGCGTTCTGGCGGGGGGTTACAATGAGCAGTTCTTC.

The chain is built from TRBV5-1 and TRBJ2-3, with 13 bases that match TRBD2. The germline gives CDR1 SGHRS, CDR2 YFSETQ. The CDR3 covers 16 residues. Trimming removed 3 bases from V and 4 bases from J; junction bases left unmatched: 5. The DNA of the CDR3 is TGCGCCAGCAGCTCGCCTGGACTAGCGGGAGCAGATACGCAGTATTTT. Translating it yields CASSSPGLAGADTQYF.

The chain is built from TRBV6-1 and TRBJ1-2, with 9 bases aligning to TRBD1. After removal of 2 bases from V and 0 bases from J, the junction contained 13 bases not matched to a gene. The germline V gene encodes CDR1 MNHNS and CDR2 SASEGT. This CDR3 contains 19 residues. The CDR3 coding sequence is TGTGCCAGCAGTGAACTCCCCCCATCGGGGACAGGGTCTAACTATGGCTACACCTTC. Translated, it gives CASSELPPSGTGSNYGYTF.

The chain uses TRBV7-3 and TRBJ2-1; D is unclear. Germline loops: CDR1 SGHTA, CDR2 FQGTGA. The V gene lost 5 bases and the J gene lost 5 bases, with 13 bases spanning the gap. CDR3 length equals 14 residues. CDR3 DNA sequence: TGTGCCAGCAGCCTGCCACCGGCCCACAATGAGCAGTTCTTC. Encoded protein: CASSLPPAHNEQFF.

This clone has a single count. The genes are TRBV6-5 and TRBJ1-1; D possibly corresponds to TRBD1 (5 bases). Germline V gives CDR1 MNHEY, CDR2 SVGAGI. V was clipped by 2 bases and J by 7 bases, with 11 bases between them. The length of the CDR3 is 13 residues. CDR3 bases: TGTGCCAGCAGTTACAGGCAGGGAGGTGAAGCTTTCTTT. Amino acids: CASSYRQGGEAFF.

On this clone: The identical CDR3 is also encoded by other nucleotide sequences in the sample. The V gene is TRBV30, the J gene TRBJ1-5, with 9 bases that match TRBD1. Germline-derived CDR1 and CDR2 are GTSNPN and SVGIG (reference sequence). J was trimmed by 6 bases and V by 0 bases; bases with no gene match: 3. CDR3 size: 14 residues. The chain's CDR3 is CAWSVGTGTQPQHF. DNA of the CDR3: TGTGCCTGGAGTGTGGGGACAGGGACTCAGCCCCAGCATTTT.

V usage is TRBV7-3 and J usage is TRBJ2-2; possibly TRBD1 or TRBD2 for D (5 bases each). Germline values: CDR1 SGHTA, CDR2 FQGTGA. The V end was cut by 4 bases, the J end by 6 bases, with 12 bases between. The CDR3 loop spans 14 amino acids. CDR3 coding DNA: TGTGCCAGCAGCTCGGGACCCCCTCCCGGGGAGCTGTTTTTT. Its translation: CASSSGPPPGELFF.

The chain uses TRBV6-1 and TRBJ2-7; no definite D call. This CDR3 has 15 amino acids. V was cut by 3 bases and J by 0 bases, with 12 bases left in between. Germline CDR1 reads MNHNS; CDR2 reads SASEGT. The CDR3 DNA follows: TGTGCCAGCAGTGAGAGGTGGCGTGACTCCTACGAGCAGTACTTC. It codes for CASSERWRDSYEQYF.

The chain couples TRBV28 to TRBJ2-3, with no clear D. The V gene lost 5 bases and the J gene lost 0 bases, with 6 bases spanning the gap. Germline V gene data show CDR1 as MDHEN and CDR2 as SYDVKM. CDR3 length: 13 residues. CDR3 residues: CASSRQSTDTQYF. DNA of the CDR3: TGTGCCAGCAGTAGGCAGAGCACAGATACGCAGTATTTT.

The gene calls are TRBV18 and TRBJ1-2; D is uncertain. The germline V gene encodes CDR1 KGHSH and CDR2 LQKENI. V lost 3 bases to trimming and J lost 6 bases, with 14 bases between them. The CDR3 has 14 amino acids. CDR3 region: CASSPGVQPDGYTF. In DNA form, the CDR3 reads TGTGCCAGCTCACCCGGGGTTCAACCAGATGGCTACACCTTC.

This clone appeared a few times. Other DNA sequences in the sample encode the same CDR3. V usage is TRBV14 and J usage is TRBJ1-2, with 9 bases aligning to TRBD1. With 1 base clipped from V and 3 bases from J, the junction kept 3 bases outside the gene matches. The CDR3 totals 15 residues. Germline values: CDR1 SGHDN, CDR2 FVKESK. The CDR3 coding sequence is TGTGCCAGCAGCCAAGCGGACAGGGGATACTATGGCTACACCTTC. The encoded protein is CASSQADRGYYGYTF.

The chain links TRBV11-2 to TRBJ1-1, with TRBD1 identical over 7 bases. Trimming took 4 bases from V and 5 from J; bases not matched to a gene: 10. In germline, CDR1 is SGHAT, CDR2 FQNNGV. The CDR3 extends over 15 amino acids. The CDR3: CASSSETGMRTEAFF. In DNA form, the CDR3 reads TGTGCCAGCAGCTCAGAGACAGGGATGAGGACTGAAGCTTTCTTT.

CDR3 nucleotide sequence: TGTGCCAGTAGTATGAGATTGGGGCCTCGCGGTGGGGCCAACGTCCTGACTTTC. Translating it yields CASSMRLGPRGGANVLTF. V usage is TRBV19 and J usage is TRBJ2-6, with a possible D match to TRBD1 (5 bases). V lost 3 bases and J lost 3, with 18 bases in between. This CDR3 is built from 18 residues. In germline, CDR1 is LNHDA, CDR2 SQIVND (reference sequence).

This chain uses TRBV6-5 with TRBJ2-5, with TRBD1 identical over 7 bases. Germline loops: CDR1 MNHEY, CDR2 SVGAGI. CDR3 length: 13 amino acids. The V segment lost 5 bases and the J segment 5 bases; nucleotides outside the gene matches: 5. The CDR3: CASSTGARETQYF. The CDR3 DNA reads TGTGCCAGCAGTACAGGGGCGCGCGAGACCCAGTACTTC.

This clone was observed a single time. V and J are TRBV30 and TRBJ2-1; 8 bases line up with TRBD2. Germline lookup yields CDR1 GTSNPN and CDR2 SVGIG (reference sequence). This CDR3 spans 19 amino acids. V was clipped by 2 bases and J by 0 bases; unmatched bases: 15. The CDR3 sequence is CAWSSEPGLAGSSYNEQFF. CDR3 coding DNA: TGTGCCTGGAGTTCCGAACCCGGACTAGCCGGGAGCTCCTACAATGAGCAGTTCTTC.

The chain joins TRBV28 to TRBJ1-5, with D possibly being TRBD1 (6 bases). V was trimmed by 4 bases and J by 0 bases, leaving 16 bases between them. The CDR3 has 17 amino acids. CDR1 is MDHEN and CDR2 is SYDVKM in the germline V gene. The CDR3 loop reads CASSSTGTLLSNQPQHF. The DNA for the CDR3 is TGTGCCAGCAGTTCAACCGGGACACTGCTTAGCAATCAGCCCCAGCATTTT.

The V call is TRBV10-3, the J call TRBJ2-2, with D unresolved. Germline values: CDR1 ENHRY, CDR2 SYGVKD. The CDR3 runs to 13 residues. The ends were cut back, 6 bases at V and 0 bases at J, with 5 bases in the middle. The CDR3, as DNA: TGTGCCATCAGACACACGAACACCGGGGAGCTGTTTTTT. Translated, it gives CAIRHTNTGELFF.

This clone has a handful of counts. The rearrangement uses TRBV2 and TRBJ2-2; no definite D call. The CDR3 is made up of 11 amino acids. V gave up 11 bases and J gave up 4 bases, with 8 bases separating them. Germline CDR1 is SNHLY and CDR2 is FYNNEI. The CDR3 region has the DNA TGTGCCTCCAGGCTCACCGGGGAGCTGTTTTTT. As protein: CASRLTGELFF. Full variable domain (rest looked up from reference TRBV2 and TRBJ2-2): EPEVTQTPSHQVTQMGQEVILRCVPISNHLYFYWYRQILGQKVEFLVSFYNNEISEKSEIFDDQFSVERPDGSNFTLKIRSTKLEDSAMYFCASRLTGELFFGEGSRLTVL.

This clone was seen a handful of times. The rearrangement uses TRBV18 and TRBJ1-2, with a weak D call TRBD1 (5 bases). V was cut by 6 bases and J by 1 base, with 18 bases left in between. CDR3 length: 16 residues. Germline loops: CDR1 KGHSH, CDR2 LQKENI. The CDR3 DNA is TGTGCCAGCTCGCAAGTTGGGACGGAATTTAACTATGGCTACACCTTC. Its protein product is CASSQVGTEFNYGYTF. Full variable domain (remainder filled in from reference TRBV18 and TRBJ1-2): NAGVMQNPRHLVRRRGQEARLRCSPMKGHSHVYWYRQLPEEGLKFMVYLQKENIIDESGMPKERFSAEFPKEGPSILRIQQVVRGDSAAYFCASSQVGTEFNYGYTFGSGTRLTVV.

The genes are TRBV5-1 and TRBJ2-1; D unclear. The CDR3 is 15 amino acids. Germline V CDR1 and CDR2: SGHRS, YFSETQ. Trimming stripped 2 bases from V and 4 bases from J, with 13 bases between. The chain's CDR3 is CASSFARRLYNEQFF. The CDR3, as DNA: TGCGCCAGCAGCTTTGCCAGGCGATTATACAATGAGCAGTTCTTC.